The following is a TCR beta chain sequence with its context. The data were taken from a study of cytomegalovirus exposure and HLA in healthy donors. It was with 60 Vbeta and 13 Jbeta primers that the PCR ran. Using immunoSEQ multiplex PCR, the repertoire was profiled, and TCRdb retains in-frame clones only, with some absent. This sample carries about 160,000 clones, around 81% of them seen once, and the ten largest clones take 13%. CDR3 size: 12 residues. Between the trimmed V and J ends, which lost 0 bases and 7 bases, there was a span of 5 bases. The germline CDR1 and CDR2 sequences are SGHRS and YFSETQ.

This receptor was taken from a woman aged 45-65 years in good health and CMV-seronegative. The source material was PBMCs. This sequence joins TRBV5-1 and TRBJ2-1; D is unresolved. The CDR3 spells CASSLVPNEQFF. The CDR3 DNA sequence: TGCGCCAGCAGCTTGGTTCCTAATGAGCAGTTCTTC.